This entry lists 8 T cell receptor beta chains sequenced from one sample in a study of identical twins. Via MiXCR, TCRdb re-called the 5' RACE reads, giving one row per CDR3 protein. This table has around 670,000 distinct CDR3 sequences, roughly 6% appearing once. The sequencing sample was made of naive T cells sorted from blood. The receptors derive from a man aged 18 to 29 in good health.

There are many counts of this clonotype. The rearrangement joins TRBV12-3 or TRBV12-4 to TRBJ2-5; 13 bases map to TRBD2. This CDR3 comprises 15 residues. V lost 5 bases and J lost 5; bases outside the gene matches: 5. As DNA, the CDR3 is TGTGCCAGCAGTCCGGGACTAGCGGGATCCGAGACCCAGTACTTC. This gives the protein CASSPGLAGSETQYF.

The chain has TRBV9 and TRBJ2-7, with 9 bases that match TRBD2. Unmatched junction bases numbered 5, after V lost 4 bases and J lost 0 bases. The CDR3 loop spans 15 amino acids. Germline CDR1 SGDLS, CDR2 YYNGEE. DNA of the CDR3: TGTGCCAGCAGCCCTTTAGCGGGAGACTCCTACGAGCAGTACTTC. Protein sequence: CASSPLAGDSYEQYF.

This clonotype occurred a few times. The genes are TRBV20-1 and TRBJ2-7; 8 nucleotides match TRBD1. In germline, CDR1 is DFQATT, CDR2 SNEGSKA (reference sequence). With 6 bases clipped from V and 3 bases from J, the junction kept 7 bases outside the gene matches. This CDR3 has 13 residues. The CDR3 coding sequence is TGCAGTGCAGAGGACAGGGACAGCTACGAGCAGTACTTC. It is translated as CSAEDRDSYEQYF.

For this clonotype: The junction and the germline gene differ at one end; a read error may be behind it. The CDR3 is CASRAGTVWTDAQYF. CDR3 bases: TGTGCCAGCAGGGCAGGGACTGTGTGGACAGATGCGCAGTATTTT. The chain recombines TRBV2 with TRBJ2-3, with D perhaps given as TRBD1 or TRBD2 (6 bases each). Germline V gives CDR1 SNHLY, CDR2 FYNNEI. This CDR3 region has 15 residues. Using reference TRBV2 and TRBJ2-3 for the parts outside the CDR3, the full variable domain is EPEVTQTPSHQVTQMGQEVILRCVPISNHLYFYWYRQILGQKVEFLVSFYNNEISEKSEIFDDQFSVERPDGSNFTLKIRSTKLEDSAMYFCASRAGTVWTDAQYFGPGTRLTVL.

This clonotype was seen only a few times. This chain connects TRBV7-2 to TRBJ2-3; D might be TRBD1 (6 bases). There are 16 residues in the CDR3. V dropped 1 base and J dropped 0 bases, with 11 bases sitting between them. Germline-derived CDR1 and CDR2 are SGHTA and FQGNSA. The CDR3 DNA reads TGTGCCAGCAGCTTAGTAGGGACAAGTAGCACAGATACGCAGTATTTT. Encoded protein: CASSLVGTSSTDTQYF.

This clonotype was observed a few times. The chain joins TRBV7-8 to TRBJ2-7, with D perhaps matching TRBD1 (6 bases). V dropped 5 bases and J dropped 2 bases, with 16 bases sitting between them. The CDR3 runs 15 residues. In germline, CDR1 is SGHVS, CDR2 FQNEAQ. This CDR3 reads CASSRTDWDTYEQYF. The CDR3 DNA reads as TGTGCCAGCAGCCGGACCGACTGGGACACCTACGAGCAGTACTTC.

CDR3 residues: CSARDDLSSYNEQFF. In DNA form, the CDR3 reads TGCAGTGCCCGGGACGATCTAAGCTCCTACAATGAGCAGTTCTTC. The rearrangement uses TRBV20-1 and TRBJ2-1, with D perhaps TRBD1 or TRBD2 (5 bases each). The CDR3 spans 15 residues. The germline V gene has CDR1 DFQATT and CDR2 SNEGSKA (reference sequence). V lost 6 bases and J 0 bases, leaving 15 bases between the germline ends.

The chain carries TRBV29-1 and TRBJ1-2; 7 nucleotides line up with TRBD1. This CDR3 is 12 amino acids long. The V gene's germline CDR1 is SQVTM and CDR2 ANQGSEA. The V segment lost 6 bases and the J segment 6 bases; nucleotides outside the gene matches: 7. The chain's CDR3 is CSVGTDSNGYTF. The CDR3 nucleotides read TGCAGCGTCGGGACAGACTCGAATGGCTACACCTTC.